The T cell receptor (beta chain) under discussion was sequenced for a study of blood T cell repertoires in COVID-19. About the study: Whether acute or convalescent, the COVID-19 samples came from the United States, Italy and Spain. T cells, B-cell-depleted T cells, or PBMCs provided the cDNA or gDNA that served as material.

Generated by immunoSEQ multiplex PCR, the TCRdb table keeps only in-frame clones and is missing some. The sample shows 50,000 to 70,000 clones, 87% of them seen only once. Germline assignment: CDR1 SGHTA and CDR2 FQGNSA. The V and J ends lost 5 bases and 5 bases, in that order; junction bases with no gene match: 7. The CDR3 has 15 residues. The table lists this clone with a count of one. The sample taken for sequencing was peripheral blood. The receptor comes from a man between 60 and 75 years old with active or convalescent COVID-19. The chain is built from TRBV7-2 and TRBJ2-5; the match to TRBD2 covers 11 bases. This chain's CDR3 is CASSQRTSGWETQYF. The CDR3 coding sequence is TGTGCCAGCAGCCAAAGGACTAGCGGGTGGGAGACCCAGTACTTC.